The rows below give T cell receptor beta chains drawn from one sample of a study of T cell changes during pregnancy in multiple sclerosis. The method was immunoSEQ multiplex PCR; TCRdb's version includes in-frame clones alone and lacks a portion of them. The table shows more than 45,000 clones, with 90% to 95% occurring only once. The source material was CD4+ T cells from peripheral blood mononuclear cells, sampled in the second trimester of pregnancy. The source of these receptors is a female donor with multiple sclerosis, enrolled in a pregnancy study. Each CDR3 is given without its conserved first and last residue. The D gene is left open where the match is weak.

v_gene: TRBV19
d_gene: -
CDR3aa: ASSIIASPGELF

v_gene: TRBV9
d_gene: -
CDR3aa: ASSVGVHGTDTQY

v_gene: TRBV19
d_gene: -
CDR3aa: ASSIGGWDQPQH

v_gene: TRBV5-4
d_gene: TRBD1
CDR3aa: ASSPGQGAEKSYGYT

v_gene: TRBV27
d_gene: -
CDR3aa: ASTGFGSTDTQY

v_gene: TRBV29-1
d_gene: -
CDR3aa: SVEDSAGNEQY

v_gene: TRBV6-5
d_gene: TRBD2
CDR3aa: ASSFTGTRGQETQY

v_gene: TRBV2
d_gene: TRBD1
CDR3aa: ASSTRQGNTEAF

v_gene: TRBV11-2
d_gene: -
CDR3aa: ASSSAVATGELF

v_gene: TRBV19
d_gene: -
CDR3aa: ASSISTGRHYNQPQH

v_gene: TRBV7-3
d_gene: -
CDR3aa: ASSPGSTTNYGYT

v_gene: TRBV2
d_gene: TRBD1
CDR3aa: ASSLRQGDNSPLH

v_gene: TRBV6-6
d_gene: -
CDR3aa: ASSYSGNSPLH

v_gene: TRBV23-1
d_gene: -
CDR3aa: ASSPRGVARRSTDTQY

v_gene: TRBV7-6
d_gene: TRBD1
CDR3aa: ASSTGQGGSDTQY

v_gene: TRBV18
d_gene: -
CDR3aa: ASSPIGQHTDYGYT

v_gene: TRBV10-3
d_gene: -
CDR3aa: AISARQVSGNTIY

v_gene: TRBV7-3
d_gene: TRBD1
CDR3aa: ASSLEDRGDSPLH

v_gene: TRBV7-2
d_gene: TRBD2
CDR3aa: ASSLSGGRGRSYEQY

v_gene: TRBV7-9
d_gene: TRBD1
CDR3aa: ASSPTGLAETQY

v_gene: TRBV30
d_gene: TRBD1
CDR3aa: AWGQGASGYT

v_gene: TRBV9
d_gene: TRBD2
CDR3aa: ASSVVGSGGSGDTQY

v_gene: TRBV7-2
d_gene: TRBD2
CDR3aa: ASSLVRGAAYEQY

v_gene: TRBV6-5
d_gene: -
CDR3aa: ASKFLGGELF

v_gene: TRBV15
d_gene: TRBD1
CDR3aa: ATSREDRNFEKLF

v_gene: TRBV6-5
d_gene: -
CDR3aa: ASSFRGQNQPQH

v_gene: TRBV4-1
d_gene: -
CDR3aa: ASSQVQGHDYGYT

v_gene: TRBV10-3
d_gene: -
CDR3aa: AITRAEDTGELF

v_gene: TRBV5-8
d_gene: TRBD1
CDR3aa: ASSSGGSNQPQH

v_gene: TRBV6-5
d_gene: TRBD1
CDR3aa: ASSPRTGMDIQY

v_gene: TRBV4-3
d_gene: TRBD1
CDR3aa: ASSQRWTGSYEQY

v_gene: TRBV19
d_gene: TRBD1
CDR3aa: ASSTQDRADRGAF

v_gene: TRBV4-3
d_gene: -
CDR3aa: ASSQAWAGSYNEQF

v_gene: TRBV11-3
d_gene: -
CDR3aa: ASSSSGYEQY

v_gene: TRBV5-1
d_gene: TRBD1
CDR3aa: ASSPGGRGYT

v_gene: TRBV7-2
d_gene: -
CDR3aa: ASSPGTSAYGYT

v_gene: TRBV18
d_gene: -
CDR3aa: ASSPPQLSRPTEAF

v_gene: TRBV2
d_gene: -
CDR3aa: ASGNGQNSNQPQH

v_gene: TRBV4-3
d_gene: -
CDR3aa: ASSQGPRGSTDTQY

v_gene: TRBV7-2
d_gene: TRBD1
CDR3aa: ASSSPDRDSGNTIY

v_gene: TRBV4-3
d_gene: -
CDR3aa: ASSPGQLSLYGYT

v_gene: TRBV18
d_gene: TRBD1
CDR3aa: ASSRGQGAEKLF

v_gene: TRBV6-1
d_gene: TRBD1
CDR3aa: ASSDITGGYGYT

v_gene: TRBV12-5
d_gene: TRBD1
CDR3aa: ASGLVPKDRMNTEAF

v_gene: TRBV4-2
d_gene: -
CDR3aa: ASSPSFDRSYSNQPQH

v_gene: TRBV19
d_gene: TRBD1
CDR3aa: ASSVPGQGPPKAF

v_gene: TRBV5-8
d_gene: TRBD2
CDR3aa: ASRTRRGAYEQY

v_gene: TRBV10-3
d_gene: TRBD1
CDR3aa: AIGTGETDTQY

v_gene: TRBV11-3
d_gene: -
CDR3aa: ASSKNSWETQY

v_gene: TRBV7-8
d_gene: -
CDR3aa: ASSFDTSSSGNTIY